Listed below are T cell receptor beta chains from one sample, sequenced in a study of blood T cell repertoires in COVID-19. Assay: immunoSEQ multiplex PCR; the TCRdb copy retains only in-frame clones and omits some. The sample yields 90,000 to 120,000 clones, 60% to 85% seen once. Source material: peripheral blood. Source of these receptors: a woman in her 40s with acute or convalescent COVID-19. The CDR3 runs from the conserved cysteine through the conserved F or W. Each record gives: clone size, D gene, V gene, J gene, CDR3 protein, CDR3 DNA. A D gene is named only where the DNA matches it firmly. Clone size appears in some rows only: once, few, many, or a class for an expanded clone.

clone size: .; D gene: .; V gene: TRBV5-1; J gene: TRBJ2-2; CDR3 protein: CASSLEPGVSGELFF; CDR3 DNA: TGCGCCAGCAGCTTGGAACCAGGGGTCTCCGGGGAGCTGTTTTTT
clone size: .; D gene: TRBD1; V gene: TRBV19; J gene: TRBJ1-2; CDR3 protein: CASRLTGEDYGYTF; CDR3 DNA: TGTGCCAGTAGACTGACAGGGGAGGACTATGGCTACACCTTC
clone size: .; D gene: TRBD1; V gene: TRBV3-1/TRBV3-2; J gene: TRBJ1-2; CDR3 protein: CASSQGTGGIRGYTF; CDR3 DNA: TGTGCCAGCAGCCAAGGGACAGGGGGTATTCGTGGCTACACCTTC
clone size: .; D gene: TRBD2; V gene: TRBV7-9; J gene: TRBJ2-1; CDR3 protein: CASSRTISGFDNEQFF; CDR3 DNA: TGTGCCAGCAGCCGAACCATTAGCGGGTTTGACAATGAGCAGTTCTTC
clone size: once; D gene: .; V gene: TRBV11-2; J gene: TRBJ2-4; CDR3 protein: CASSLDGRGRGSIQYF; CDR3 DNA: TGTGCCAGCAGCTTAGATGGGAGGGGAAGGGGGAGCATTCAGTACTTC
clone size: once; D gene: TRBD1; V gene: TRBV19; J gene: TRBJ1-2; CDR3 protein: CASSPGTGTNYGYTF; CDR3 DNA: TGTGCCAGTAGCCCGGGGACAGGCACTAACTATGGCTACACCTTC
clone size: few; D gene: .; V gene: TRBV6-2/TRBV6-3; J gene: TRBJ2-7; CDR3 protein: CASSYYGLSSYEQYF; CDR3 DNA: TGTGCCAGCAGTTACTACGGACTGAGCTCCTACGAGCAGTACTTC
clone size: once; D gene: .; V gene: TRBV6-5; J gene: TRBJ1-2; CDR3 protein: CASSTRQVANYGYTF; CDR3 DNA: TGTGCCAGCAGCACACGACAGGTAGCTAACTATGGCTACACCTTC
clone size: .; D gene: .; V gene: TRBV3-1/TRBV3-2; J gene: TRBJ2-1; CDR3 protein: CASSLTGEQFF; CDR3 DNA: TGTGCCAGCAGCCTAACGGGTGAGCAGTTCTTC
clone size: once; D gene: TRBD1; V gene: TRBV5-4; J gene: TRBJ2-2; CDR3 protein: CASSGGGQGGTGELFF; CDR3 DNA: TGTGCCAGCAGCGGGGGGGGACAGGGAGGAACCGGGGAGCTGTTTTTT
clone size: .; D gene: .; V gene: TRBV27; J gene: TRBJ2-2; CDR3 protein: CASKGVGPNTGELFF; CDR3 DNA: TGTGCCAGCAAGGGGGTGGGCCCGAACACCGGGGAGCTGTTTTTT
clone size: .; D gene: .; V gene: TRBV3-1/TRBV3-2; J gene: TRBJ2-3; CDR3 protein: CASSHGGADTQYF; CDR3 DNA: TGTGCCAGCAGCCACGGGGGAGCAGATACGCAGTATTTT
clone size: .; D gene: TRBD2; V gene: TRBV9; J gene: TRBJ2-1; CDR3 protein: CASSVGSGGYNEQFF; CDR3 DNA: TGTGCCAGCAGCGTGGGTAGCGGGGGATACAATGAGCAGTTCTTC
clone size: .; D gene: .; V gene: TRBV18; J gene: TRBJ2-7; CDR3 protein: CASSPPKGAYEQYF; CDR3 DNA: TGTGCCAGCTCACCTCCTAAAGGGGCCTACGAGCAGTACTTC
clone size: .; D gene: TRBD1; V gene: TRBV7-2; J gene: TRBJ1-1; CDR3 protein: CASRKQGATEAFF; CDR3 DNA: TGTGCCAGCAGAAAACAGGGGGCGACTGAAGCTTTCTTT
clone size: .; D gene: .; V gene: TRBV27; J gene: TRBJ1-5; CDR3 protein: CASSSRGMGNQPQHF; CDR3 DNA: TGTGCCAGCAGTTCCAGGGGTATGGGCAATCAGCCCCAGCATTTT
clone size: .; D gene: .; V gene: TRBV18; J gene: TRBJ1-1; CDR3 protein: CASSLLGGSNTEAFF; CDR3 DNA: TGTGCCAGCTCACTCTTAGGGGGTTCGAACACTGAAGCTTTCTTT
clone size: .; D gene: TRBD2; V gene: TRBV5-4; J gene: TRBJ2-7; CDR3 protein: CASSSTAGIGSYEQYF; CDR3 DNA: TGTGCCAGCAGCTCGACAGCGGGGATTGGATCCTACGAGCAGTACTTC
clone size: .; D gene: .; V gene: TRBV3-1/TRBV3-2; J gene: TRBJ2-3; CDR3 protein: CASSQDRGTDTQYF; CDR3 DNA: TGTGCCAGCAGCCAAGACAGGGGCACAGATACGCAGTATTTT
clone size: .; D gene: .; V gene: TRBV19; J gene: TRBJ1-1; CDR3 protein: CASNDRPNTEAFF; CDR3 DNA: TGTGCCAGTAACGACAGGCCGAACACTGAAGCTTTCTTT
clone size: .; D gene: TRBD1; V gene: TRBV28; J gene: TRBJ1-4; CDR3 protein: CASRDSLEKLFF; CDR3 DNA: TGTGCCAGCCGGGACAGTCTTGAAAAACTGTTTTTT
clone size: .; D gene: TRBD2; V gene: TRBV29-1; J gene: TRBJ2-1; CDR3 protein: CSVDGLAGSSYNEQFF; CDR3 DNA: TGCAGCGTTGATGGCCTAGCGGGTAGCTCCTACAATGAGCAGTTCTTC
clone size: .; D gene: .; V gene: TRBV28; J gene: TRBJ1-1; CDR3 protein: CASSFLAAGAMNTEAFF; CDR3 DNA: TGTGCCAGCAGTTTTTTGGCTGCGGGGGCCATGAACACTGAAGCTTTCTTT
clone size: .; D gene: TRBD1; V gene: TRBV3-1/TRBV3-2; J gene: TRBJ2-7; CDR3 protein: CASSQPTGYEQYF; CDR3 DNA: TGTGCCAGCAGCCAACCGACAGGGTACGAGCAGTACTTC
clone size: .; D gene: TRBD1; V gene: TRBV10-1; J gene: TRBJ1-2; CDR3 protein: CASSPGGEDGYTF; CDR3 DNA: TGCGCCAGCAGTCCAGGGGGCGAGGATGGCTACACCTTC
clone size: .; D gene: .; V gene: TRBV7-3; J gene: TRBJ1-2; CDR3 protein: CASSLEGGYTF; CDR3 DNA: TGTGCCAGCAGCTTGGAGGGTGGCTACACCTTC
clone size: many; D gene: TRBD1; V gene: TRBV3-1/TRBV3-2; J gene: TRBJ1-2; CDR3 protein: CASSLKGDRGRYGYTF; CDR3 DNA: TGTGCCAGCAGTTTGAAGGGGGACAGGGGGCGGTATGGCTACACCTTC
clone size: .; D gene: TRBD2; V gene: TRBV27; J gene: TRBJ2-3; CDR3 protein: CASSLGAGGQTDTQYF; CDR3 DNA: TGTGCCAGCAGTTTGGGAGCGGGGGGGCAGACAGATACGCAGTATTTT
clone size: .; D gene: .; V gene: TRBV4-2; J gene: TRBJ2-5; CDR3 protein: CASSQEVGWGVYQETQYF; CDR3 DNA: TGTGCCAGCAGCCAAGAGGTCGGTTGGGGGGTGTACCAAGAGACCCAGTACTTC
clone size: .; D gene: .; V gene: TRBV2; J gene: TRBJ1-1; CDR3 protein: CASSKDSPEAFF; CDR3 DNA: TGTGCCAGCAGCAAAGACAGTCCTGAAGCTTTCTTT
clone size: many; D gene: .; V gene: TRBV11-2; J gene: TRBJ1-6; CDR3 protein: CASSLEGSSPLHF; CDR3 DNA: TGTGCCAGCAGCTTAGAGGGGAGCTCACCCCTCCACTTT
clone size: .; D gene: .; V gene: TRBV6-1; J gene: TRBJ1-6; CDR3 protein: CASSEASSGRTPLHF; CDR3 DNA: TGTGCCAGCAGTGAAGCAAGTAGCGGTAGGACACCCCTCCACTTT
clone size: .; D gene: .; V gene: TRBV6-2/TRBV6-3; J gene: TRBJ2-7; CDR3 protein: CASSIQEGSYEQYF; CDR3 DNA: TGTGCCAGCAGTATACAGGAGGGCTCCTACGAGCAGTACTTC
clone size: .; D gene: .; V gene: TRBV6-1; J gene: TRBJ1-1; CDR3 protein: CASRGAGEGKAFF; CDR3 DNA: TGTGCCAGCAGGGGGGCCGGAGAGGGTAAAGCTTTCTTT
clone size: .; D gene: .; V gene: TRBV6-6; J gene: TRBJ1-6; CDR3 protein: CASRKTLRQESPLHF; CDR3 DNA: TGTGCCAGCAGGAAAACTCTACGACAAGAATCACCCCTCCACTTT
clone size: .; D gene: .; V gene: TRBV27; J gene: TRBJ1-1; CDR3 protein: CASSFSSFRDKNTEAFF; CDR3 DNA: TGTGCCAGCAGTTTTTCGTCCTTCCGAGACAAGAACACTGAAGCTTTCTTT
clone size: .; D gene: .; V gene: TRBV10-3; J gene: TRBJ1-5; CDR3 protein: CAISQGRDQPQHF; CDR3 DNA: TGTGCCATCAGTCAGGGGCGGGATCAGCCCCAGCATTTT
clone size: .; D gene: .; V gene: TRBV28; J gene: TRBJ2-1; CDR3 protein: CASSFGAYRTYNEQFF; CDR3 DNA: TGTGCCAGCAGTTTTGGGGCCTACAGGACCTACAATGAGCAGTTCTTC
clone size: medium-sized; D gene: .; V gene: TRBV7-2; J gene: TRBJ1-3; CDR3 protein: CASSSDSRRGNTIYF; CDR3 DNA: TGTGCCAGCAGCTCCGACAGCCGTCGTGGAAACACCATATATTTT
clone size: few; D gene: .; V gene: TRBV12-3/TRBV12-4; J gene: TRBJ2-2; CDR3 protein: CASSFRGGELFF; CDR3 DNA: TGTGCCAGCAGTTTTAGGGGGGGGGAGCTGTTTTTT
clone size: .; D gene: TRBD2; V gene: TRBV18; J gene: TRBJ2-1; CDR3 protein: CASSRTLLAGGQSNEQFF; CDR3 DNA: TGTGCCAGCTCACGTACCCTATTGGCGGGGGGGCAGAGCAATGAGCAGTTCTTC
clone size: many; D gene: .; V gene: TRBV7-2; J gene: TRBJ1-3; CDR3 protein: CASSLLGGDTIYF; CDR3 DNA: TGTGCCAGCAGCTTATTAGGAGGGGACACCATATATTTT
clone size: .; D gene: TRBD2; V gene: TRBV10-3; J gene: TRBJ2-3; CDR3 protein: CAISEGLATDTQYF; CDR3 DNA: TGTGCCATCAGTGAGGGACTAGCTACAGATACGCAGTATTTT
clone size: .; D gene: .; V gene: TRBV29-1; J gene: TRBJ2-7; CDR3 protein: CSVVEGGGYEQYF; CDR3 DNA: TGCAGCGTTGTCGAAGGGGGGGGTTACGAGCAGTACTTC
clone size: .; D gene: .; V gene: TRBV7-9; J gene: TRBJ1-1; CDR3 protein: CASSAGVGTEAFF; CDR3 DNA: TGTGCCAGCAGCGCGGGGGTGGGCACTGAAGCTTTCTTT
clone size: .; D gene: .; V gene: TRBV4-1; J gene: TRBJ1-2; CDR3 protein: CASSRLQGVLDYGYTF; CDR3 DNA: TGCGCCAGCAGCCGACTACAGGGCGTCCTCGACTATGGCTACACCTTC
clone size: .; D gene: TRBD1; V gene: TRBV6-5; J gene: TRBJ1-3; CDR3 protein: CASTRDRSSGNTIYF; CDR3 DNA: TGTGCCAGTACCCGGGACAGGAGCTCTGGAAACACCATATATTTT
clone size: .; D gene: TRBD1; V gene: TRBV27; J gene: TRBJ1-6; CDR3 protein: CASSDRGSPLHF; CDR3 DNA: TGTGCCAGCAGCGACAGGGGTTCACCCCTCCACTTT
clone size: .; D gene: TRBD1; V gene: TRBV19; J gene: TRBJ2-1; CDR3 protein: CASSILGATGGGNEQFF; CDR3 DNA: TGTGCCAGTAGTATATTGGGGGCGACAGGGGGAGGCAATGAGCAGTTCTTC